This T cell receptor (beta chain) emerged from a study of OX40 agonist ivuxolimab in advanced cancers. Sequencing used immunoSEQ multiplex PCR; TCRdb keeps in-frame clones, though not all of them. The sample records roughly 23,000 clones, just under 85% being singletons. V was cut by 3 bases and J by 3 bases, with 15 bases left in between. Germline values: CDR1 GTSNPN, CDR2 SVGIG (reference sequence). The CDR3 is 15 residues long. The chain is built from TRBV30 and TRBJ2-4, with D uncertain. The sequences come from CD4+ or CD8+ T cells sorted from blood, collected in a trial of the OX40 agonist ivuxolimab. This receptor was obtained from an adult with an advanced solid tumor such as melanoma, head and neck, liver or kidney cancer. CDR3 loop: CAWSAGPLDKNIQYF. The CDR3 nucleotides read TGTGCCTGGAGCGCCGGCCCCCTGGACAAAAACATTCAGTACTTC.